A selection of T cell receptor beta chains follows, all from one sample in a study of blood T cells in healthy people across ages. In TCRdb, the 5' RACE reads were re-called with MiXCR into one record per CDR3 protein. The repertoire holds about 640,000 distinct CDR3 sequences, with around 43% as singletons. Sequenced material: blood. All receptors come from a man at least 80 years old in good health. Both conserved end residues are part of each CDR3. Each record gives: V gene, J gene, CDR3 protein.

v_gene: TRBV7-2; j_gene: TRBJ2-5; CDR3aa: CASSLRERGRRETQYF
v_gene: TRBV7-2; j_gene: TRBJ2-5; CDR3aa: CASSGGQQETQYF
v_gene: TRBV4-2; j_gene: TRBJ2-7; CDR3aa: CASSQQTLTGANSYEQYF
v_gene: TRBV4-2; j_gene: TRBJ1-2; CDR3aa: CASSQDVHDGGYTF
v_gene: TRBV20-1; j_gene: TRBJ2-3; CDR3aa: CSATSSGIGDTQYF
v_gene: TRBV7-3; j_gene: TRBJ2-2; CDR3aa: CAGSLSGLAGGSGELFF
v_gene: TRBV3-1; j_gene: TRBJ2-4; CDR3aa: CASSQVSQSGSNIQYF
v_gene: TRBV7-2; j_gene: -; CDR3aa: CVSSSAWGVERYEQYF
v_gene: TRBV10-1; j_gene: TRBJ2-2; CDR3aa: CASSERRAPTGELFF
v_gene: TRBV5-5; j_gene: TRBJ1-2; CDR3aa: CASSPWGQLNYGYTF
v_gene: TRBV7-2; j_gene: -; CDR3aa: CASSLGTSGRNIQYF
v_gene: TRBV7-3; j_gene: TRBJ2-1; CDR3aa: CASSSDFLNEQFF
v_gene: TRBV11-2; j_gene: TRBJ2-4; CDR3aa: CASSGFGTEEQYF
v_gene: TRBV15; j_gene: TRBJ2-1; CDR3aa: CATSRGAGTGLNEQFF
v_gene: TRBV11-2; j_gene: -; CDR3aa: CASSSQVDRGEQYF
v_gene: TRBV20-1; j_gene: TRBJ2-5; CDR3aa: CSARDNRDISQETQYF
v_gene: TRBV20-1; j_gene: TRBJ2-1; CDR3aa: CSAAHTGTGTHNEQFF
v_gene: TRBV7-8; j_gene: TRBJ1-6; CDR3aa: CASSLVTGGGPLHF
v_gene: TRBV20-1; j_gene: TRBJ2-6; CDR3aa: CSVIRDRSGANVLTF
v_gene: TRBV20-1; j_gene: TRBJ2-5; CDR3aa: CSASSGTRGETQYF
v_gene: TRBV4-3; j_gene: TRBJ1-6; CDR3aa: CASSQQAYRDRNSPLHF
v_gene: TRBV7-9; j_gene: TRBJ2-7; CDR3aa: CASSPTGQGCEQYF
v_gene: TRBV6-1; j_gene: TRBJ2-3; CDR3aa: CASSERPASAARVTDTQYF
v_gene: TRBV7-2; j_gene: TRBJ1-5; CDR3aa: CASSSVPTGAYSNQPQHF
v_gene: TRBV28; j_gene: TRBJ1-4; CDR3aa: CASSLMGTATNEKLFF
v_gene: TRBV12-3/TRBV12-4; j_gene: TRBJ1-6; CDR3aa: CASSLMAESPLHF
v_gene: TRBV20-1; j_gene: TRBJ2-1; CDR3aa: CSAISGSRKSEQFF
v_gene: TRBV3-1; j_gene: TRBJ2-5; CDR3aa: CASSQDTVATQETQYF
v_gene: TRBV6-1; j_gene: TRBJ2-3; CDR3aa: CASSPRLSRDTQYF
v_gene: TRBV7-2; j_gene: TRBJ2-7; CDR3aa: CASSITGTSGAGEQYF
v_gene: TRBV4-1; j_gene: TRBJ2-3; CDR3aa: CASSRGQGSADTQYF
v_gene: TRBV27; j_gene: TRBJ2-1; CDR3aa: CASFGTLYNEQFF
v_gene: TRBV5-1; j_gene: TRBJ2-5; CDR3aa: CASSQGVGARETQYF
v_gene: TRBV7-2; j_gene: TRBJ2-7; CDR3aa: CASSLGRRQDEQYF
v_gene: TRBV5-1; j_gene: TRBJ2-4; CDR3aa: CASSPGTGYAQYF
v_gene: TRBV29-1; j_gene: TRBJ1-2; CDR3aa: CSDQGAYYGYTF
v_gene: TRBV29-1; j_gene: TRBJ2-2; CDR3aa: CSVNPPGTSNAGELFF
v_gene: TRBV30; j_gene: TRBJ1-6; CDR3aa: CAWSVMQGNSPLHF
v_gene: TRBV6-5; j_gene: TRBJ1-5; CDR3aa: CASGGRLNQPQHF
v_gene: TRBV20-1; j_gene: TRBJ1-2; CDR3aa: CSAKIQGLDYGYTF
v_gene: TRBV29-1; j_gene: TRBJ1-2; CDR3aa: CSVQSGQGYGYTF
v_gene: TRBV18; j_gene: TRBJ2-6; CDR3aa: CASSPRRVPQDSGANVLTF
v_gene: TRBV4-2; j_gene: TRBJ2-1; CDR3aa: CASSQGLGAPNEQFF
v_gene: TRBV6-5; j_gene: TRBJ2-3; CDR3aa: CASKVRDPGTDTQYF
v_gene: TRBV28; j_gene: TRBJ2-7; CDR3aa: CASSPGGVAYEQYF
v_gene: TRBV7-9; j_gene: TRBJ2-2; CDR3aa: CASEGGGTGELFF
v_gene: TRBV7-9; j_gene: TRBJ2-7; CDR3aa: CASSLGYAGLGNEQYF
v_gene: TRBV6-4; j_gene: TRBJ2-2; CDR3aa: CASSESANTGELFF
v_gene: TRBV7-9; j_gene: TRBJ1-5; CDR3aa: CASSRTESNQPQHF
v_gene: TRBV20-1; j_gene: TRBJ2-2; CDR3aa: CSARVTPSSGALNTGELFF
v_gene: TRBV24-1; j_gene: TRBJ2-1; CDR3aa: CATDGGNYYNEQFF
v_gene: TRBV19; j_gene: TRBJ2-7; CDR3aa: CASSVNGGTYEQYF